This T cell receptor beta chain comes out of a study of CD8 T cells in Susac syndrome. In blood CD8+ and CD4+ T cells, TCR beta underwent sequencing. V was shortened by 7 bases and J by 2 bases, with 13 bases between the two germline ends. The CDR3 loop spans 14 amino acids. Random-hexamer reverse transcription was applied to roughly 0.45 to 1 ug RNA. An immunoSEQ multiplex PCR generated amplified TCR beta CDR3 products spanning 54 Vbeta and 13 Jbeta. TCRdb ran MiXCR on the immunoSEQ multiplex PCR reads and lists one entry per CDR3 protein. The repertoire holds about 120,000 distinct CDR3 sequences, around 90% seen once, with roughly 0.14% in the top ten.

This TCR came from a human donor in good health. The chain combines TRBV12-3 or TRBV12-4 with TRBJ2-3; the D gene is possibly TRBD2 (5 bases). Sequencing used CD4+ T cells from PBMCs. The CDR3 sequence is CASKEGAITDTQYF. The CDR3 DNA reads TGTGCCAGCAAAGAGGGAGCCATCACAGATACGCAGTATTTT.